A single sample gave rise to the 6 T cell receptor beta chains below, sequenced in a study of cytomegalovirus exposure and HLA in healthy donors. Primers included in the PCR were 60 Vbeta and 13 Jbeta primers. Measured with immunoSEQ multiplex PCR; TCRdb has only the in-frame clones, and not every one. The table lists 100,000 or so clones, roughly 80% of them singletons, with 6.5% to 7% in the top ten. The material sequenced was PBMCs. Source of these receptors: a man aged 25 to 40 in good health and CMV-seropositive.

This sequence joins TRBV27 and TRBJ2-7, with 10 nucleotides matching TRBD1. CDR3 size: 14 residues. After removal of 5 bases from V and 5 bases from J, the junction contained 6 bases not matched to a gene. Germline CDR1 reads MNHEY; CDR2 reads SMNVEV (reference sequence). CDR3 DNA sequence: TGTGCCAGCAGTATGGACAGGGGGTTCGACGAGCAGTACTTC. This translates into CASSMDRGFDEQYF.

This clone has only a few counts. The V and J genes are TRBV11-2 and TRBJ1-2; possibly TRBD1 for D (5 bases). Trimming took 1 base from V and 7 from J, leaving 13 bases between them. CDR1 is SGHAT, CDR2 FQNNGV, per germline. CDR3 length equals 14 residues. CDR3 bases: TGTGCCAGCAGCTTAGCCCCAGGGTGGGGTGGCTACACCTTC. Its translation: CASSLAPGWGGYTF.

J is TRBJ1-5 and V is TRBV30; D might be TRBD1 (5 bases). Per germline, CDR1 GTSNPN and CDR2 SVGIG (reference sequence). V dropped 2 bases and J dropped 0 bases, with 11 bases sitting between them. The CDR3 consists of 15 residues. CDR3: CAWSHGTHSNQPQHF. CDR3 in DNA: TGTGCCTGGAGTCACGGGACTCATAGCAATCAGCCCCAGCATTTT.

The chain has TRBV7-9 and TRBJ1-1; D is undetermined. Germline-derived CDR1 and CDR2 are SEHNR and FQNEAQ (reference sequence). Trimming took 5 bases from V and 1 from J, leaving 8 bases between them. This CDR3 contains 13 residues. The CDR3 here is CASSRSGNTEAFF. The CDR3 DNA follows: TGTGCCAGCAGCCGTTCAGGGAACACTGAAGCTTTCTTT.

This CDR3 reads CASSPSGQDNEKLFF. CDR3 nucleotides: TGTGCCAGCAGTCCATCGGGACAGGATAATGAAAAACTGTTTTTT. The chain couples TRBV27 to TRBJ1-4, with 8 bases lining up with TRBD1. J was trimmed by 4 bases and V by 5 bases; bases with no gene match: 6. The CDR3 is 15 residues long. Germline V gene sequence: CDR1 MNHEY, CDR2 SMNVEV (reference sequence).

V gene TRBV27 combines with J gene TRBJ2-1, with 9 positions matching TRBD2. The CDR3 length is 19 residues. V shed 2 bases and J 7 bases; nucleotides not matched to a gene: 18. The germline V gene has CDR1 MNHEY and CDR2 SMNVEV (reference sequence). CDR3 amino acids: CASSLDQISGGPVTNEQFF. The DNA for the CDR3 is TGTGCCAGCAGTTTAGATCAAATTAGCGGGGGCCCAGTTACAAATGAGCAGTTCTTC.